The rows below give T cell receptor beta chains drawn from one sample of a study of cytomegalovirus exposure and HLA in healthy donors. The assay was immunoSEQ multiplex PCR, and TCRdb's table has in-frame clones only and misses some. The data show some 150,000 clones, around 60% seen once. The sample comprised PBMCs. The source is a woman aged 55 to 70 in good health and CMV-seropositive. Both conserved end residues are part of each CDR3. D genes are given only for firm matches. Only part of the rows carry a size: once, few, many, or a class if the clone is expanded.

clone size | J gene | V gene | D gene | CDR3 protein | CDR3 DNA
few | TRBJ2-7 | TRBV7-2 | TRBD1 | CASSNDRGLEQYF | TGTGCCAGCAGCAACGACAGGGGGCTCGAGCAGTACTTC
NA | TRBJ2-1 | TRBV27 | TRBD2 | CASSLATSGSAYNEQFF | TGTGCCAGCAGTTTGGCGACTAGCGGGAGCGCCTACAATGAGCAGTTCTTC
NA | TRBJ2-4 | TRBV4-3 | NA | CASSQDGGPLSIQYF | TGCGCCAGCAGCCAAGATGGAGGACCCCTCAGCATTCAGTACTTC
NA | TRBJ2-3 | TRBV9 | NA | CASSDRLAPDTQYF | TGTGCCAGCAGCGATAGGCTAGCGCCAGATACGCAGTATTTT
few | TRBJ2-5 | TRBV5-1 | NA | CASSLAGGETQYF | TGCGCCAGCAGCTTAGCCGGAGGGGAGACCCAGTACTTC
few | TRBJ2-7 | TRBV28 | NA | CASSLGGGLNRYEQYF | TGTGCCAGCAGTTTGGGAGGTGGGCTCAACCGCTACGAGCAGTACTTC
few | TRBJ2-3 | TRBV6-5 | TRBD1 | CASSPQGARPDTQYF | TGTGCCAGCAGTCCTCAGGGGGCCAGACCAGATACGCAGTATTTT
few | TRBJ1-5 | TRBV18 | NA | CASSATGLDNQPQHF | TGTGCCAGCTCAGCTACAGGGTTGGACAATCAGCCCCAGCATTTT
NA | TRBJ2-2 | TRBV6-1 | TRBD1 | CASRPTGVGELFF | TGTGCCAGCAGACCTACAGGGGTCGGGGAGCTGTTTTTT
few | TRBJ2-7 | TRBV20-1 | NA | CSAKGAYEQYF | TGCAGTGCTAAGGGGGCCTACGAGCAGTACTTC
few | TRBJ1-5 | TRBV6-6 | NA | CASTRGLNQPQHF | TGTGCCAGTACACGGGGGTTGAATCAGCCCCAGCATTTT
NA | TRBJ1-2 | TRBV27 | NA | CASSLYTGIGYTF | TGTGCCAGCAGTTTATATACAGGGATCGGCTACACCTTC
few | TRBJ2-1 | TRBV28 | TRBD2 | CASSPGGGGPYNEQFF | TGTGCCAGCAGCCCTGGGGGGGGAGGTCCCTACAATGAGCAGTTCTTC
NA | TRBJ2-7 | TRBV28 | TRBD1 | CASSLIAGTGSYEQYF | TGTGCCAGCAGTTTAATAGCCGGGACAGGCTCCTACGAGCAGTACTTC
NA | TRBJ2-7 | TRBV29-1 | NA | CSVEDAGAYEQYF | TGCAGCGTTGAAGATGCAGGGGCGTACGAGCAGTACTTC
NA | TRBJ2-1 | TRBV9 | NA | CASSVLDGGAYNEQFF | TGTGCCAGCAGCGTCTTGGACGGAGGGGCCTACAATGAGCAGTTCTTC
NA | TRBJ2-1 | TRBV29-1 | TRBD2 | CSVGGLRYNEQFF | TGCAGCGTTGGGGGACTACGCTACAATGAGCAGTTCTTC
NA | TRBJ1-2 | TRBV2 | TRBD1 | CASRDRTGRANYGYTF | TGTGCCAGCAGGGACAGGACAGGTCGAGCTAACTATGGCTACACCTTC
medium-sized | TRBJ2-2 | TRBV5-6 | NA | CASSLAGAAGELFF | TGTGCCAGCAGCTTGGCGGGAGCGGCCGGGGAGCTGTTTTTT
NA | TRBJ2-7 | TRBV28 | NA | CASTITRTNYEQYF | TGTGCCAGCACCATAACAAGGACAAACTACGAGCAGTACTTC
NA | TRBJ1-3 | TRBV7-9 | NA | CASSLGGLTGNTIYF | TGTGCCAGCAGCTTAGGGGGGCTTACTGGAAACACCATATATTTT
few | TRBJ2-7 | TRBV6-5 | TRBD2 | CASSFTAGGSYEQYF | TGTGCCAGCAGCTTTACAGCGGGAGGGTCCTACGAGCAGTACTTC